This entry is about one T cell receptor beta chain. The data were taken from a study of blood T cell repertoires in COVID-19. Germline values: CDR1 SGDLS, CDR2 YYNGEE. The CDR3 covers 20 residues. With 1 base clipped from V and 0 bases from J, the junction kept 12 bases outside the gene matches. Original methodology: Reference gene primer amplification gave estimated nucleated cell counts. Using immunoSEQ multiplex PCR, the repertoire was profiled, and TCRdb retains in-frame clones only, with some absent. The V and J calls and clone size are taken from that table; D and trimming were inferred from the DNA. The sample carries over 350,000 clones, approximately 90% recorded once.

V is TRBV9 and J is TRBJ2-1; 11 bases map to TRBD1. Input material: peripheral blood. This clonotype was obtained from a woman in her twenties or thirties with acute or convalescent COVID-19. The CDR3 spells CASSVSGQGERKSSYNEQFF. The CDR3 DNA reads TGTGCCAGCAGCGTATCGGGACAGGGGGAGAGGAAAAGCTCCTACAATGAGCAGTTCTTC.